The present T cell receptor beta chain was sequenced within a study of tumor and adjacent non-tumor tissue in lung cancer. On the study more broadly: Some 3.9 million productive TCRbeta reads were obtained per sample on average. Study findings and constraints: Higher tumor TCR diversity was associated with shorter survival. Significantly higher TCR diversity was found in tumor than normal lung.

This clonotype was seen at least ten times. The antigen remains unidentified. TCRbeta libraries were built with three rounds of nested PCR, modified from ARM-PCR. TCRdb re-called the multiplex PCR reads with MiXCR, one entry per CDR3 protein. Among 75,000 to 90,000 distinct CDR3 sequences listed, around 82% were seen once. CDR3 length: 13 amino acids. Germline trimming cut 0 bases from V and 6 bases from J; bases unmatched to any gene: 1. Germline V lookup: CDR1 ENHRY, CDR2 SYGVKD. This sample's RNA came from whole unsorted tissue. Distant lung tissue was collected more than 3 cm away from the tumor edge.

The chain joins TRBV10-3 to TRBJ1-2; 7 bases map to TRBD1. The TCR originated in a woman aged 45-60 years with non-small cell lung cancer. Sample: distant non-tumor lung tissue. The CDR3 DNA follows: TGTGCCATCAGTGAGTCTGGGACAGATGGCTACACCTTC. This encodes CAISESGTDGYTF.